The TCR beta chain described here comes from a study of blood T cell repertoires in COVID-19. Produced via immunoSEQ multiplex PCR; TCRdb's table is partial and in-frame only. The sample carries 160,000 or so clones, roughly 84% recorded once. This CDR3 has 13 amino acids. Trimming shortened V by 0 bases and J by 2 bases, and 5 bases separated the two germline ends. Germline-derived CDR1 and CDR2 are SGHRS and YFSETQ. This receptor was taken from a woman aged 45-65 years with COVID-19, enrolled during active disease. V and J are TRBV5-1 and TRBJ1-2; D may be TRBD1 (5 bases). Source material: peripheral blood. CDR3 loop: CASSLDRNYGYTF. The CDR3 coding sequence is TGCGCCAGCAGCTTGGACAGGAACTATGGCTACACCTTC.